This entry describes one TCR beta chain. Its binding antigen is unknown. Base qualities are missing; no much larger clone stands one base away. The source of the sample is a study of blood T cell repertoires in COVID-19 (TCRdb year 2020). A note on the overall study: Samples from collaborators originated in the United States, Italy and Spain and spanned both the acute and convalescent phases of COVID-19. The prospective study material was composed of cDNA or gDNA derived from T cells, B-cell-depleted T cells, or PBMCs. Deeply sampled blood TCRbeta repertoires from subjects exposed to, actively infected with, or recovered from COVID-19 were included in the dataset. The repertoires were made available in a free public database intended to serve as a resource for research on the immune response to SARS-CoV-2. The samples were drawn from two sources: the first 160 participants of the ongoing ImmuneRACE study, and 1,254 subjects contributed by 6 global collaborators. A de-identified subject ID, COVID-19 status, age in years and sex were almost always included in the sample metadata. Where available, HLA class I and class II types were obtained from metadata supplied by the sample provider rather than from assay-based typing. On the study overall, not on this receptor specifically: The amount of clinical and demographic metadata varied by source and participant and was provided uncurated.

The collaborating institutions used their own protocols to collect whole blood in K2EDTA tubes. For TCRbeta analysis, collaborator samples were shipped as frozen whole blood, as isolated PBMCs, or as DNA extracted from either sample type. Counted from cysteine to phenylalanine, this CDR3 has 15 amino acids. Here the CDR3 DNA is all that survives: 45 bases in frame from base 1. The junction carries 16 bases between V and J, which are trimmed by 5 bases and 3 bases respectively. The germline V gene (reference sequence) sets CDR1 to SEHNR and CDR2 to FQNEAQ. TCRbeta CDR3 regions were amplified from genomic DNA using the immunoSEQ Assay, a bias-controlled multiplex PCR. The original pipeline was this. Nucleated cell counts per sample were estimated from amplification of reference gene primers within the assay. To quantify the absolute abundance of each unique TCRbeta CDR3 rearrangement, sequence reads were collapsed and filtered. For each sample, productive Simpson clonality was calculated as the square root of Simpson's diversity index across productive rearrangements. The table was pulled from immuneACCESS by TCRdb, which kept in-frame rearrangements only. Such tables lose some clones; where checked, under half of the loss comes from unresolved V genes, and the rest has no known cause. V and J calls and clone size are those listed in that table; D and trimming were worked out from the DNA. In this sample the table shows about 120,000 clones, around 90% of which occur a single time. In total, the top ten clones hold about 0.9% of the sample.

The chain is encoded by TRBV7-9 joined to TRBJ1-1; no D segment can be confidently identified. What was sequenced was peripheral blood. The TCR sequence derives from a woman between 45 and 65 years old with active or convalescent COVID-19. The CDR3 in this case is CASSPSEGGYTEAFF. The sequenced DNA is TGTGCCAGCAGCCCCTCAGAGGGCGGTTACACTGAAGCTTTCTTT.